This TCR beta chain appears in the sequencing data of a study of T-cell memory formation after mild COVID-19. Trimming stripped 7 bases from V and 0 bases from J, with 9 bases between. Germline values: CDR1 LNHDA, CDR2 SQIVND (reference sequence). The CDR3 has 14 residues. In this sample, this clonotype turned up many times. As yet, its antigen is unknown. Study-level results: Confirmation was lacking for SARS-CoV-2 specificity of second-wave clones that peaked on day 37. The study found balanced CD4/CD8 in clones contracting day 15 to 85 and a CD4+ lean in later expanders. CD4+ clones that contracted lay mainly in CM and EM; CD8+ ones lay in EMRA.

TCR alpha and TCR beta cDNA libraries carrying sample barcodes and UMIs were produced by 5'RACE using constant-segment primers. MiXCR, applied by TCRdb to the 5' RACE reads, yields one record per CDR3 protein. Among about 260,000 distinct CDR3 sequences listed, roughly 8% were seen once. Sequencing used PBMCs or a T cell subset sorted from them (not recorded which). This clonotype was sampled from a man aged 18-30 years who had mild COVID-19 (a few samples of this study predate the infection). Cell type and time point are not known. The rearrangement joins TRBV19 to TRBJ2-2; D unclear. The CDR3 region is CASKAGANTGELFF. For the CDR3, the DNA is TGTGCCAGTAAGGCAGGCGCGAACACCGGGGAGCTGTTTTTT.